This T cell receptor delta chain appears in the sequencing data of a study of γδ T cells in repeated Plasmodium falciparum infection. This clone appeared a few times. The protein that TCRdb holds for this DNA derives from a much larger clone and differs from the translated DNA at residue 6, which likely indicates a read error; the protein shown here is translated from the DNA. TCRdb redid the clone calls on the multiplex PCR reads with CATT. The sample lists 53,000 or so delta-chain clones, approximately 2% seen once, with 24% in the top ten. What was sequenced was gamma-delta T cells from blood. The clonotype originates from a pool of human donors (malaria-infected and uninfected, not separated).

CDR3 residues: CACDTERGDKLIF. CDR3 bases: TGTGCCTGTGACACCGAACGCGGCGATAAACTCATCTTT. The chain links TRDV2 to TRDJ1, with D unresolved. TCRdb is silent on the J gene; assignment here came from matching the DNA to germline. This CDR3 has 13 residues. Germline CDR1 GEAIGNYY, CDR2 EKD. Trimming shortened V by 0 bases and J by 4 bases, and 8 bases separated the two germline ends.